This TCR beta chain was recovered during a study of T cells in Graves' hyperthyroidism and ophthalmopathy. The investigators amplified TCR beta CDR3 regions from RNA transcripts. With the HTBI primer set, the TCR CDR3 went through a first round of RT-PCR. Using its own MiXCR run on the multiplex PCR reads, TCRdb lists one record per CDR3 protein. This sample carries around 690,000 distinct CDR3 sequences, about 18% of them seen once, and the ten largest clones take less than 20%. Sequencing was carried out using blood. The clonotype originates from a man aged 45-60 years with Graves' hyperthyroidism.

In DNA, the CDR3 is TGCGCCAGCAGTAGGGGGCAGAACTCTGGAAACACCATATATTTT. It specifies CASSRGQNSGNTIYF. The gene calls are TRBV10-2 and TRBJ1-3; 7 bases are a match to TRBD1. The V gene's germline CDR1 is WSHSY and CDR2 SAAADI. The J segment lost 0 bases and the V segment lost 5 bases, leaving 4 bases of the junction unmatched. This CDR3 has 15 amino acids.